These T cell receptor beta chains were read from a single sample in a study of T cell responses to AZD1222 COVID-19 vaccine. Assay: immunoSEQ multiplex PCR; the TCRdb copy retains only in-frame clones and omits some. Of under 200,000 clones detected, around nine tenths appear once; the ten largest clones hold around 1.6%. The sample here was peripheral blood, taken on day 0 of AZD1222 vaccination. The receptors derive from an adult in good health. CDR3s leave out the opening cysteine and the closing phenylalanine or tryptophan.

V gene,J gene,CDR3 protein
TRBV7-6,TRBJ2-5,ASSLIWTGTGDGGETQY
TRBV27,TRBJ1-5,ASSPLLGQGSGNQPQH
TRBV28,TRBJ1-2,ASSFTGSGNGYT
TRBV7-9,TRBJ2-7,ASSSGTHEQY
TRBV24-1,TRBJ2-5,ATSDSRVRETQY
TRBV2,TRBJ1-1,ASSPRQGTSF
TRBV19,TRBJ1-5,ASRPTNRAHSNQPQH
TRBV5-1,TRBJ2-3,ASSLVRGTSTDTQY
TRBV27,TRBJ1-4,ASSLNHAGKLF
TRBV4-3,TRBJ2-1,ASSQGRGLSSYNEQF
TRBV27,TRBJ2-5,ASSTFTGSETQY
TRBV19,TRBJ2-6,ASRRPLASGANVLT
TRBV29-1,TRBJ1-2,SVAGNYGYT
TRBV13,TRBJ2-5,ASSLLTEQETQY
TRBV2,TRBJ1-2,ASSEAWVRRIYNYGYT
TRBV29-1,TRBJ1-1,SVETNTEAF
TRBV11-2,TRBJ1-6,ASSMTGGGSPLH
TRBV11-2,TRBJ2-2,ASSLMAGGRTGELF
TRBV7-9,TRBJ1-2,ASSLTYGYT